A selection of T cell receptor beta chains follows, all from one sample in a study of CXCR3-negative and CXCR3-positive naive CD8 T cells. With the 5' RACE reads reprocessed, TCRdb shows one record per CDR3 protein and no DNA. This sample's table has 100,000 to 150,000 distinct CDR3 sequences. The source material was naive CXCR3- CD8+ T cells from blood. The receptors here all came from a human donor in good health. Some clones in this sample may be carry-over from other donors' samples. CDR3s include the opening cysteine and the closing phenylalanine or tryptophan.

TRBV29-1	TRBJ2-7	CSVSTGFERYF
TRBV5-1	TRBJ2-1	CASTEGLAGGPIYNEQSF
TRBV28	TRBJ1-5	CASSRRQVYSNQPQHF
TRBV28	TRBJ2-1	CASGLAGEPYNEQFF
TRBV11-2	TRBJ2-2	CASSFPDGEELFF
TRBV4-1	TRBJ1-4	CASSPGGRVGEKLFF
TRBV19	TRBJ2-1	CASRTGLAGSSYNEQFF
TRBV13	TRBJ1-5	CASSLGTGFQPQHF
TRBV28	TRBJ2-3	CASSPWTGLHPDTQYF
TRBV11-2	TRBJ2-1	CASSLASGTGNEQFF
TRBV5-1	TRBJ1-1	CASSETGPQVGTEAFF
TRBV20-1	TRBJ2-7	CSASTGTSSPHEQYF
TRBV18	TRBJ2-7	CASSPSSGRNYEQYF
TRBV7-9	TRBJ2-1	CASSLAEGLQDEQFF
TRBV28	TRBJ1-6	CASSLGTGQNSPLHF
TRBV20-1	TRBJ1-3	CSARQPDSPGNTIYF
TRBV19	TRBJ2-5	CASSTQDTYKETQYF
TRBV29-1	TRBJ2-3	CSIFRDSSQYF